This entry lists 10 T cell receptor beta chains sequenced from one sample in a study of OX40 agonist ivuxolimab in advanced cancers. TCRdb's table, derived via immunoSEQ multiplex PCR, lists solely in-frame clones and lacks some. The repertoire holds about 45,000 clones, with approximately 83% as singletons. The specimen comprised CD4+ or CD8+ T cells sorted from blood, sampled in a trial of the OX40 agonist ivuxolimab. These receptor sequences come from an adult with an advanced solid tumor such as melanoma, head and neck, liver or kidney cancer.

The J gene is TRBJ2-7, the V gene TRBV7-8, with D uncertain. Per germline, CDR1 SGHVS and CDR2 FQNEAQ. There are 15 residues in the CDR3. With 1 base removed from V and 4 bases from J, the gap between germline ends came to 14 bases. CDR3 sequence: CASSLGTGPPYEQYF. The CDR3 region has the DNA TGTGCCAGCAGCTTAGGGACCGGGCCCCCTTACGAGCAGTACTTC.

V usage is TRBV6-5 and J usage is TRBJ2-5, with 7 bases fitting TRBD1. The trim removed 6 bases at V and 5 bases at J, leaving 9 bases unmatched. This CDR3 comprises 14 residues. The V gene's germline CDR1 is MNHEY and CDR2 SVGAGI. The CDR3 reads CASSPNRGLETQYF. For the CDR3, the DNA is TGTGCCAGCAGCCCTAACAGGGGATTGGAGACCCAGTACTTC.

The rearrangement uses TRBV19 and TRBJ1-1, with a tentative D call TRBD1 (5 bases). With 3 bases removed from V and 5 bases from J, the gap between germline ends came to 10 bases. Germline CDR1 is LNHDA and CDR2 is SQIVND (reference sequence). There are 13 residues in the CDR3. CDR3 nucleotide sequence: TGTGCCAGTAGTATCGGTGGGGGGACTGAAGCTTTCTTT. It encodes CASSIGGGTEAFF.

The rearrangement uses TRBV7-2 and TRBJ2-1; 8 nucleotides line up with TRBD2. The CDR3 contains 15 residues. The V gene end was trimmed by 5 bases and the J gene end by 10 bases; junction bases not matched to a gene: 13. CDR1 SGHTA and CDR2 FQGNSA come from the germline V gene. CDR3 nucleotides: TGTGCCAGCAGCCAGACCGGGACTAGAGTCGACGAGCAGTTCTTC. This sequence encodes CASSQTGTRVDEQFF.

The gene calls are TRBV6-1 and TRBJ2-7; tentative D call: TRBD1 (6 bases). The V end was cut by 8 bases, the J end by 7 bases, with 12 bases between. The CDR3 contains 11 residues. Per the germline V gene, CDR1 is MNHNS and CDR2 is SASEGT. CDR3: CASLFTGEQYF. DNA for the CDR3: TGTGCCAGCCTCTTTACAGGGGAGCAGTACTTC.

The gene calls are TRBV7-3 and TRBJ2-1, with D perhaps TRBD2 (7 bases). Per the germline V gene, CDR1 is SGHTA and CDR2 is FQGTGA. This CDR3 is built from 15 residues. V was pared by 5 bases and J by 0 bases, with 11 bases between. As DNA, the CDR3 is TGTGCCAGCAGCCCGGGGGGCACCTCCTACAATGAGCAGTTCTTC. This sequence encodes CASSPGGTSYNEQFF.

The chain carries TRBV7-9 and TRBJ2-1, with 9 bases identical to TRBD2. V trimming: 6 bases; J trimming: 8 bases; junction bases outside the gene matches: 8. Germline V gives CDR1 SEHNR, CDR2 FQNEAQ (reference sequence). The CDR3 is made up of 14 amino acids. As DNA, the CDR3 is TGTGCCAGCAGGGAAATAGCGGGAGTGGATGAGCAGTTCTTC. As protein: CASREIAGVDEQFF.

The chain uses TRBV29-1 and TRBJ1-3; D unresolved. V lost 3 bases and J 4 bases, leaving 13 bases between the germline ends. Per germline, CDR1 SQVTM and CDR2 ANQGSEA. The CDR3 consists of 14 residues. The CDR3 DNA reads TGCAGCGTTGAGGCGGGGTTCGAAGGAAACACCATATATTTT. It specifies CSVEAGFEGNTIYF.

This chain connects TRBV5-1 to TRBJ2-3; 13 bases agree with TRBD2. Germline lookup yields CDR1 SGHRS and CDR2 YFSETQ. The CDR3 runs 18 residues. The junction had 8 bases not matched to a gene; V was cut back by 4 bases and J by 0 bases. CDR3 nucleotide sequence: TGCGCCAGCAGCGGCCGGACTAGCGGGGGACCCAGCACAGATACGCAGTATTTT. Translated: CASSGRTSGGPSTDTQYF.

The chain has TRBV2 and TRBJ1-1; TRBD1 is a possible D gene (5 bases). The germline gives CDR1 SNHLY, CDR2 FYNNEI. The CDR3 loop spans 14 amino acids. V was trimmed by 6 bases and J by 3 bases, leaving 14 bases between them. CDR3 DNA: TGTGCCAGCAGCTCAGGGACCAGGTACACTGAAGCTTTCTTT. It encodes CASSSGTRYTEAFF.